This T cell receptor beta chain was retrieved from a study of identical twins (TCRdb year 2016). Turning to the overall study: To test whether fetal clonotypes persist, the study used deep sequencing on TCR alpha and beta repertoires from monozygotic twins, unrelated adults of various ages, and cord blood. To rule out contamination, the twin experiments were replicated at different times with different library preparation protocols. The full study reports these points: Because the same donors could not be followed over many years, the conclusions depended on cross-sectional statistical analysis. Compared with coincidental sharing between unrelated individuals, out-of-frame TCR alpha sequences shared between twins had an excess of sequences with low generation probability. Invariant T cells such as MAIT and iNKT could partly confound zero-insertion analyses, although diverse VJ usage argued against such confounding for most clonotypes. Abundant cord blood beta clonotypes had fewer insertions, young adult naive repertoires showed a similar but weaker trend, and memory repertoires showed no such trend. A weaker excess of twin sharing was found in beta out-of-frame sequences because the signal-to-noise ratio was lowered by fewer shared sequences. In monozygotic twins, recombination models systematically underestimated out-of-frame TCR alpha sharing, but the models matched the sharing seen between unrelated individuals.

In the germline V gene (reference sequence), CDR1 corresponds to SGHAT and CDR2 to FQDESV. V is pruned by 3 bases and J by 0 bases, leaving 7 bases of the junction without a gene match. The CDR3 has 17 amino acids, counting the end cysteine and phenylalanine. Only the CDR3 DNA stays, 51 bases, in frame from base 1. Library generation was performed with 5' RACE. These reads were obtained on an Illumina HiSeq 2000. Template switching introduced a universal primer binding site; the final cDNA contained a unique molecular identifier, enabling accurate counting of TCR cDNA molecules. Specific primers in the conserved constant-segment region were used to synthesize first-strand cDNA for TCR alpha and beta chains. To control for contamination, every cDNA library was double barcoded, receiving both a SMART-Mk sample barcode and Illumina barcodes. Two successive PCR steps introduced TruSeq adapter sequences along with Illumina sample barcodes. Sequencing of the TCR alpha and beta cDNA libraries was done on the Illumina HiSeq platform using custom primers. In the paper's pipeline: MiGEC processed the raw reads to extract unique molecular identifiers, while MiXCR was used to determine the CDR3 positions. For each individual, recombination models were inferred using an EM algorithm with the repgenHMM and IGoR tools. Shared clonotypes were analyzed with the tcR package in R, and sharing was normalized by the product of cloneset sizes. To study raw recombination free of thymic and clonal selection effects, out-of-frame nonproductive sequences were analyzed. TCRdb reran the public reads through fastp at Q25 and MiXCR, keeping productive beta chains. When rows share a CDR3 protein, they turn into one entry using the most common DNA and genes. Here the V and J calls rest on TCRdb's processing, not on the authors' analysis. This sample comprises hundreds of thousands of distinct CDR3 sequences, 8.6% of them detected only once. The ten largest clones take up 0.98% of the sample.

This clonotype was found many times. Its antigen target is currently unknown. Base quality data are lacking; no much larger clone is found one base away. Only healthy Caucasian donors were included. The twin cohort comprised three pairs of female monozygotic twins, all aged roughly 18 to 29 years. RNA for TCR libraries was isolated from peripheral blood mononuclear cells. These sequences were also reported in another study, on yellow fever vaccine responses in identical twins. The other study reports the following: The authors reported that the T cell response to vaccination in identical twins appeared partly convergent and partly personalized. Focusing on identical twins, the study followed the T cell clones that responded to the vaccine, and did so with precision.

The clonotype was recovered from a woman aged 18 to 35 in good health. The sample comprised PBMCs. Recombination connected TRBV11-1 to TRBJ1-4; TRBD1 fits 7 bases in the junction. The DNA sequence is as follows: TGTGCCAGCAGCTTTCCGGACAGGCGTGCAACTAATGAAAAACTGTTTTTT. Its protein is CASSFPDRRATNEKLFF.